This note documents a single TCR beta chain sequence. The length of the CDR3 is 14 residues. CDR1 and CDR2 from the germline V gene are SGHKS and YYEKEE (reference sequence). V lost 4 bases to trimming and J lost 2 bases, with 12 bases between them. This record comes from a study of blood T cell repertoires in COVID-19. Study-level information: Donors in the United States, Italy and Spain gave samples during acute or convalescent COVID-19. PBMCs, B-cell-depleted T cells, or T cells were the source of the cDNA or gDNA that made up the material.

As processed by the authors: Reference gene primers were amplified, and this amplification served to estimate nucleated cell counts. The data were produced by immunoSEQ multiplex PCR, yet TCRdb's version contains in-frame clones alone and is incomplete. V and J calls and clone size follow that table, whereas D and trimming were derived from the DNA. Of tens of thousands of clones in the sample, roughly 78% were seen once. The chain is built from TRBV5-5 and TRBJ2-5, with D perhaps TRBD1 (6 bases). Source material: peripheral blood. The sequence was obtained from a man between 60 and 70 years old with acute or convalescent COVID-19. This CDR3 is CASSPLDSQETQYF. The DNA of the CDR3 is TGTGCCAGCAGCCCCCTGGACAGTCAAGAGACCCAGTACTTC.